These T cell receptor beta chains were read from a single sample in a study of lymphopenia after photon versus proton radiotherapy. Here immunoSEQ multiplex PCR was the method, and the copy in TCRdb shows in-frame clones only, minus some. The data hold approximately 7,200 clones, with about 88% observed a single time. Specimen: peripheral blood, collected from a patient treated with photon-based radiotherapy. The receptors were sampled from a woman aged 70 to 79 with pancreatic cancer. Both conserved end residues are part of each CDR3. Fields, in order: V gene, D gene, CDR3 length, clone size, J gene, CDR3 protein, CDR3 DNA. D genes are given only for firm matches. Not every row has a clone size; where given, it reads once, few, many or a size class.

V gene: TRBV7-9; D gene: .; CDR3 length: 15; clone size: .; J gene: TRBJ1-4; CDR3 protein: CASSLYQGTNEKLFF; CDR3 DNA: TGTGCCAGCAGCTTATACCAGGGAACTAATGAAAAACTGTTTTTT
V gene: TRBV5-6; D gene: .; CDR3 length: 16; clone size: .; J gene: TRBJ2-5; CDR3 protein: CASSDLKTSLQETQYF; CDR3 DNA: TGTGCCAGCAGCGACCTGAAGACTAGTCTACAAGAGACCCAGTACTTC
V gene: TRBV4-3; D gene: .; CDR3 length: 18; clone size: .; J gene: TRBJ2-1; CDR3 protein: CASSQVGASTSFKNEQFF; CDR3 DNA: TGCGCCAGCAGCCAAGTGGGGGCCTCGACTAGCTTCAAAAATGAGCAGTTCTTC
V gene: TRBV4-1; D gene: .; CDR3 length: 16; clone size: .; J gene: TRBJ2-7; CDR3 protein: CASRGRTGTKFYEQYF; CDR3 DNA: TGCGCCAGCAGGGGGAGAACCGGGACAAAATTCTACGAGCAGTACTTC
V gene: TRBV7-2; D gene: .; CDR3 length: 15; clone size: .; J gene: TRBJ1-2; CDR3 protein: CASSPGRAEIYGYTF; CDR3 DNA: TGTGCCAGCAGCCCGGGCCGGGCCGAAATCTATGGCTACACCTTC
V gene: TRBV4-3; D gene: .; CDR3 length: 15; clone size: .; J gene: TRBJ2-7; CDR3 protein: CASSQAPGPEYEQYF; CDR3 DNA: TGCGCCAGCAGCCAAGCTCCGGGACCAGAATACGAGCAGTACTTC
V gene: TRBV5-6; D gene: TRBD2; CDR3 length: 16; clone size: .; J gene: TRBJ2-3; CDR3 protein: CASSLKRAGDGDTQYF; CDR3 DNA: TGTGCCAGCAGCTTGAAGAGAGCGGGAGATGGGGATACGCAGTATTTT
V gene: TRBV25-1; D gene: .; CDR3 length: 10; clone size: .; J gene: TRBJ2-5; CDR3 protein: CASSGETQYF; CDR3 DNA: TGTGCCAGCTCGGGGGAGACCCAGTACTTC
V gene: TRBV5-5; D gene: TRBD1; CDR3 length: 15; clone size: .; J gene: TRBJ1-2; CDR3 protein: CASSEGQGLGNGYTF; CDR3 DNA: TGTGCCAGCAGCGAGGGACAGGGTCTGGGAAATGGCTACACCTTC
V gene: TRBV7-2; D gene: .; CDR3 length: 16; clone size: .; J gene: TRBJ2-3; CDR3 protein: CASSLNSPTSTDTQYF; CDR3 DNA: TGTGCCAGCAGCTTAAACTCCCCCACGAGCACAGATACGCAGTATTTT
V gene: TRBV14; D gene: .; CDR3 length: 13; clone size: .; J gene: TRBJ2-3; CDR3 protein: CASSQVFAYTQYF; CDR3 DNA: TGTGCCAGCAGCCAAGTGTTTGCGTATACGCAGTATTTT
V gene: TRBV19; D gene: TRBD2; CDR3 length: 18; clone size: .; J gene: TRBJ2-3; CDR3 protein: CASSKGLAGGPNTDTQYF; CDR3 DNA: TGTGCCAGTAGTAAGGGACTAGCGGGAGGGCCGAACACAGATACGCAGTATTTT
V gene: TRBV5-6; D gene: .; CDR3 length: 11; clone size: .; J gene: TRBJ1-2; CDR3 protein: CASSSRWGYTF; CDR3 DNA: TGTGCCAGCAGCTCCAGGTGGGGCTACACCTTC
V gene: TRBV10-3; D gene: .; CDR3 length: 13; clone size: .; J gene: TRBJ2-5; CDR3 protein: CAISESSQETQYF; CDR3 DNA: TGTGCCATCAGTGAGAGTAGTCAAGAGACCCAGTACTTC
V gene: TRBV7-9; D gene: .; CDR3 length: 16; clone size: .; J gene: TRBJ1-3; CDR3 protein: CASSPSGAGAGNTIYF; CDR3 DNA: TGTGCCAGCAGTCCCTCAGGGGCAGGGGCCGGAAACACCATATATTTT
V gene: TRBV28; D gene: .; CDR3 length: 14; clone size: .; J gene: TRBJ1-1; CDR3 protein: CASRTPSGPGGAFF; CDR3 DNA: TGTGCCAGCAGGACTCCTTCGGGCCCCGGGGGAGCTTTCTTT
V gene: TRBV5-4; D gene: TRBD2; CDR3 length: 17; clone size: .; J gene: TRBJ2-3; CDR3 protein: CASSPHSLSGKTDTQYF; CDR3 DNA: TGTGCCAGCAGCCCCCACTCCCTTAGCGGGAAAACAGATACGCAGTATTTT
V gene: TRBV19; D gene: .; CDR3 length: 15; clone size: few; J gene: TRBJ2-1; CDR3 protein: CASSIGLISYNEQFF; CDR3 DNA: TGTGCCAGTAGTATTGGGTTAATCTCCTACAATGAGCAGTTCTTC
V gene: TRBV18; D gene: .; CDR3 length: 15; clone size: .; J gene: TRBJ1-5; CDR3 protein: CASSPPSAGHQPQHF; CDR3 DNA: TGTGCCAGCTCACCACCCTCGGCAGGGCATCAGCCCCAGCATTTT
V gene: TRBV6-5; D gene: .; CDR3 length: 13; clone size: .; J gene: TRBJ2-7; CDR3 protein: CASSFASTYEQYF; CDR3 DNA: TGTGCCAGCAGTTTCGCGTCTACTTACGAGCAGTACTTC
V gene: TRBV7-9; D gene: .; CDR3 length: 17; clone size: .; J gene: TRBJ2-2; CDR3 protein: CASSLGWSVRNTGELFF; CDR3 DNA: TGTGCCAGCAGCTTAGGTTGGTCTGTCCGGAACACCGGGGAGCTGTTTTTT
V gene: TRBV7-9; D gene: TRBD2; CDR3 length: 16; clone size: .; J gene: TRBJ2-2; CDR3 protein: CAISLVTSGRTGELFF; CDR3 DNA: TGTGCCATCTCGCTGGTGACTAGCGGGAGAACCGGGGAGCTGTTTTTT
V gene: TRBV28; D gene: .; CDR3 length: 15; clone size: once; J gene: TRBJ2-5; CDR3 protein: CASSLGTLLGETQYF; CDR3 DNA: TGTGCCAGCAGTTTAGGAACACTTCTGGGGGAGACCCAGTACTTC
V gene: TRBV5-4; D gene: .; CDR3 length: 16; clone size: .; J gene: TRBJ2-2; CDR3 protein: CASSGANIPGTGELFF; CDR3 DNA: TGTGCCAGCAGCGGCGCTAACATCCCGGGCACCGGGGAGCTGTTTTTT
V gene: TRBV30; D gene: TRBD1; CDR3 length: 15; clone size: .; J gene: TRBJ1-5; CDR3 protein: CAWREGANSNQPQHF; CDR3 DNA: TGTGCCTGGAGGGAGGGGGCGAATAGCAATCAGCCCCAGCATTTT
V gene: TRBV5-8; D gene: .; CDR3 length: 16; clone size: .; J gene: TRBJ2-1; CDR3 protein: CASSLEAATSYNEQFF; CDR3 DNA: TGTGCCAGCAGCTTGGAGGCGGCCACATCCTACAATGAGCAGTTCTTC
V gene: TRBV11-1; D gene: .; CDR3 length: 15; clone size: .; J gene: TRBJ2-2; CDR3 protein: CASSLYWGATGELFF; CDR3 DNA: TGTGCCAGCAGCTTATATTGGGGAGCTACCGGGGAGCTGTTTTTT
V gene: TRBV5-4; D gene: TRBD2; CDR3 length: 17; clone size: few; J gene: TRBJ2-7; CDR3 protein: CASSPPGLAGGPYEQYF; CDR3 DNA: TGTGCCAGCAGCCCTCCGGGACTAGCGGGAGGGCCCTACGAGCAGTACTTC
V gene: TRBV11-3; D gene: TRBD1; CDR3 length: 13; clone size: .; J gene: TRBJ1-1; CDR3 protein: CASSPGTGGEAFF; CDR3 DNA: TGTGCCAGCAGCCCCGGGACAGGGGGTGAAGCTTTCTTT
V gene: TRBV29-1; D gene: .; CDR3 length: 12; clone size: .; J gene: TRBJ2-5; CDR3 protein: CSVGRAQETQYF; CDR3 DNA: TGCAGCGTTGGCAGGGCGCAAGAGACCCAGTACTTC
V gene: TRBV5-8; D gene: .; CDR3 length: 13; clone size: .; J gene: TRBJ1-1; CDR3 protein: CASSDGQNTEAFF; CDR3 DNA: TGTGCCAGCAGCGACGGACAGAACACTGAAGCTTTCTTT
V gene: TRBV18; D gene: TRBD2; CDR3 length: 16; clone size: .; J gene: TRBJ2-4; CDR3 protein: CASSPGTSGTKNIQYF; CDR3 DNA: TGTGCCAGCTCACCAGGGACTAGCGGGACCAAAAACATTCAGTACTTC
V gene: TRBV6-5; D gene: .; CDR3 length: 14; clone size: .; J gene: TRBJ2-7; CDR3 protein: CASSYSIEGFKQYF; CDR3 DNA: TGTGCCAGCAGTTACTCGATTGAGGGTTTTAAGCAGTACTTC
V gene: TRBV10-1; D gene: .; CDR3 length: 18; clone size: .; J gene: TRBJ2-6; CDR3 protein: CASSPVKRAQSRANVLTF; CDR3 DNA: TGCGCCAGCAGTCCTGTTAAAAGAGCACAAAGTCGGGCCAACGTCCTGACTTTC
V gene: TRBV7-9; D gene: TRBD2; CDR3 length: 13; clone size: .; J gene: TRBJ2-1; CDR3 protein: CASSESGLAEPFF; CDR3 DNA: TGTGCCAGCAGCGAATCGGGACTAGCGGAACCGTTCTTC
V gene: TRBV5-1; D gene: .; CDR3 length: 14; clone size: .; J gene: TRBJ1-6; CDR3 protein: CASSLGQGGSPLHF; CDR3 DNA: TGCGCCAGCAGCTTGGGGCAGGGAGGCTCACCCCTCCACTTT
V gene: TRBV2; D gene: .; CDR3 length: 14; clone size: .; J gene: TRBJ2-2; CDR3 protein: CASKRGPNTGELFF; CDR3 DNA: TGTGCCAGCAAGCGCGGTCCGAACACCGGGGAGCTGTTTTTT
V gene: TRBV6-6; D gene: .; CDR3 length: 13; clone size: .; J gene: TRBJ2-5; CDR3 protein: CASSYQGLETQYF; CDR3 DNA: TGTGCCAGCAGTTATCAGGGGCTTGAGACCCAGTACTTC
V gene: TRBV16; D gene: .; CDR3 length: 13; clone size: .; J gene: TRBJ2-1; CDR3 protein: CASSQSQYNEQFF; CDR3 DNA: TGTGCCAGCAGCCAATCTCAGTACAATGAGCAGTTCTTC
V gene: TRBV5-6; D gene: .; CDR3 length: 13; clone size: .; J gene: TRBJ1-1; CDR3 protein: CASSLSANTEAFF; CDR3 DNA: TGTGCCAGCAGCTTGTCGGCTAACACTGAAGCTTTCTTT
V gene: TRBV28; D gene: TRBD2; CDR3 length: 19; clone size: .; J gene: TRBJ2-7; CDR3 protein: CASSSVAGGMIDSSYEQYF; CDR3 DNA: TGTGCCAGCAGTTCGGTAGCGGGAGGGATGATTGATAGCTCCTACGAGCAGTACTTC
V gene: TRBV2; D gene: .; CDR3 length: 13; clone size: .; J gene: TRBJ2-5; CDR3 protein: CASSVGREKTQYF; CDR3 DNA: TGTGCCAGCAGTGTCGGTAGGGAAAAGACCCAGTACTTC
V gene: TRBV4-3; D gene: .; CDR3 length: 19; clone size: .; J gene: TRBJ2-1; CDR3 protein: CASSQERGGVSSKYNEQFF; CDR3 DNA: TGCGCCAGCAGCCAAGAACGTGGAGGGGTTTCCAGTAAGTACAATGAGCAGTTCTTC